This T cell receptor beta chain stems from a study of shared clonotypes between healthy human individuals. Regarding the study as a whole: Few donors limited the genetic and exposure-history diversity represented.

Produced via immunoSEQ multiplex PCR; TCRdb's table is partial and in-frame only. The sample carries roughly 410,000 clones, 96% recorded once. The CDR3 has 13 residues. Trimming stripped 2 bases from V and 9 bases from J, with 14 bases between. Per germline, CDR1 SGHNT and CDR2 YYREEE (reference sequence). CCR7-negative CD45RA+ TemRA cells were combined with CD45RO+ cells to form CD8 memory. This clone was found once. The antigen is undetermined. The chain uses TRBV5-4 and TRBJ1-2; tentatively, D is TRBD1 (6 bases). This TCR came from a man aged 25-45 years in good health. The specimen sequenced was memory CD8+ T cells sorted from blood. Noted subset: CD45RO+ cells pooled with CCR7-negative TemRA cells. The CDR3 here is CASSFDYRDSYTF. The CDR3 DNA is TGTGCCAGCAGCTTCGATTACAGGGACAGCTACACCTTC.